This T cell receptor (beta chain) was recovered during a study of shared clonotypes between healthy human individuals. General study results and limits: Shared clonotypes: about 4.6% naive CD4, about 3.5% naive CD8, less than 2.5% memory CD4, more than 0.3% memory CD8. In contrast to clonotypes shared by all four donors, non-shared clonotypes had lower generation probabilities.

Across several immunoSEQ plates, the genomic DNA of each subset was split evenly. Sequenced by immunoSEQ multiplex PCR; TCRdb stores in-frame clones only, minus some. The sample records millions of clones, approximately 94% being singletons. As for this clone: What it recognizes is unknown.

Selected positively for CCR7 and CD45RO-negative, naive CD8 cells excluded terminally differentiated effector memory CD45RA+ cells. This CDR3 spans 14 amino acids. CDR1 is LNHDA, CDR2 SQIVND, per germline (reference sequence). Trimming took 4 bases from V and 8 from J, leaving 17 bases between them. This sequence joins TRBV19 and TRBJ1-2, with D unclear. The TCR originated in a man between 18 and 29 years old in good health. Sequenced input: naive CD8+ T cells sorted from blood. This CDR3 is CASSTVPGFEGYTF. As DNA, the CDR3 is TGTGCCAGTAGTACCGTCCCGGGTTTCGAGGGCTACACCTTC.